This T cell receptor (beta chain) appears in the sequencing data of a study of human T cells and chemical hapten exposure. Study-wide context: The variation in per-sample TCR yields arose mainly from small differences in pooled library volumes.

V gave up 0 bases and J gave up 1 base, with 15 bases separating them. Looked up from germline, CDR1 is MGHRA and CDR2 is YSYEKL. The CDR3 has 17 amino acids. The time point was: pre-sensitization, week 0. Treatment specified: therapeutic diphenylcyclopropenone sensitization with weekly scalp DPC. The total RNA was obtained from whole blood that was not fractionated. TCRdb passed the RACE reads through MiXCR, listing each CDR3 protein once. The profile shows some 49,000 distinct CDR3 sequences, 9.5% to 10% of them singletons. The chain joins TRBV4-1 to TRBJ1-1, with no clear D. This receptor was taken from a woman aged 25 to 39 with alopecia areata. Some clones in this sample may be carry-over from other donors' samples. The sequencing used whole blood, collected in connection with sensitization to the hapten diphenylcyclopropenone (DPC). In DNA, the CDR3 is TGCGCCAGCAGCCAAGATAAGCTCCGGACCCGGAACACTGAAGCTTTCTTT. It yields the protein CASSQDKLRTRNTEAFF.